This TCR beta chain was captured by sequencing in a study of blood T cell repertoires in COVID-19. This CDR3 comprises 15 residues. Germline assignment: CDR1 SGHRS and CDR2 YFSETQ. J gave up 0 bases and V 4 bases, and 5 bases lay outside the gene matches. The repertoire was sequenced with immunoSEQ multiplex PCR; TCRdb's copy has only in-frame clones and lacks some. The sample records tens of thousands of clones, about 85% being singletons. J is TRBJ2-5 and V is TRBV5-1; 8 bases are a match to TRBD2. The sequence came from a human donor in a cohort sampled during active COVID-19. Sequences were obtained from peripheral blood. Written as DNA, the CDR3 is TGCGCCAGCAGCCTTAGCGGGATCGACCAAGAGACCCAGTACTTC. Protein: CASSLSGIDQETQYF.